What follows are 10 T cell receptor beta chains derived from one specimen sequenced in a study of early T cells in non-severe SARS-CoV-2 infection. TCRdb reanalysed the 5' RACE reads using MiXCR and keeps one entry per CDR3 protein. The sample records some 61,000 distinct CDR3 sequences, 10% being singletons. Sequences were obtained from whole blood. These receptors all come from an adult who was a healthcare worker with PCR-confirmed SARS-CoV-2 infection or an uninfected control (not recorded which).

This chain links TRBV7-6 with TRBJ1-1; TRBD1 might be the D (5 bases). Trimming took off 1 base at V and 0 bases at J, with 15 bases between the two ends. Per germline, CDR1 SGHVS and CDR2 FNYEAQ. This CDR3 contains 17 residues. This CDR3 reads CASSLVQGAPMNTEAFF. CDR3 sequence (DNA): TGTGCCAGCAGCTTAGTTCAAGGGGCCCCAATGAACACTGAAGCTTTCTTT.

The rearrangement links TRBV3-1 to TRBJ2-1; D not certain. The CDR3 is 17 amino acids. With 3 bases removed from V and 0 bases from J, the gap between germline ends came to 15 bases. Germline V lookup: CDR1 LGHDT, CDR2 YNNKEL (reference sequence). As DNA, the CDR3 is TGTGCCAGCAGCCACCCCGTTGGCGAGAGCTCCTACAATGAGCAGTTCTTC. Encoded protein: CASSHPVGESSYNEQFF.

This clonotype has just a few counts. The rearrangement links TRBV6-2 or TRBV6-3 to TRBJ2-4; D could derive from TRBD1 or TRBD2 (5 bases each). The CDR3 contains 14 residues. V was clipped by 5 bases and J by 3 bases, with 11 bases between them. CDR1 MNHEY and CDR2 SVGEGT come from the germline V gene. CDR3 sequence (DNA): TGTGCCAGCAGTCGGGACGGAATCAAAAACATTCAGTACTTC. Translation: CASSRDGIKNIQYF.

There are many counts of this clonotype. This chain connects TRBV7-9 to TRBJ2-1, with a tentative D call TRBD2 (6 bases). Germline CDR1 is SEHNR and CDR2 is FQNEAQ (reference sequence). This CDR3 spans 17 amino acids. V was cut by 4 bases and J by 2 bases, with 18 bases left in between. CDR3 nucleotide sequence: TGTGCCAGCAGCTCCCTCGGGACGGGGGAGGCCTACAATGAGCAGTTCTTC. Translating it yields CASSSLGTGEAYNEQFF.

This clonotype was detected many times. The genes are TRBV12-3 or TRBV12-4 and TRBJ2-7, with D possibly matching TRBD2 (5 bases). Trimming pared 5 bases from V and 0 bases from J, leaving 11 bases between. The CDR3 has 14 residues. CDR3 nucleotides: TGTGCCAGCAGTCCCGGGCGGGCCTCCTACGAGCAGTACTTC. Amino acids: CASSPGRASYEQYF.

This clonotype was seen many times. The V gene is TRBV10-3, the J gene TRBJ1-1, with D perhaps TRBD1 (5 bases). Per the germline V gene, CDR1 is ENHRY and CDR2 is SYGVKD. The CDR3 is made up of 12 amino acids. Trimming pared 10 bases from V and 1 base from J, leaving 10 bases between. The CDR3 DNA is TGTGCCACCTGGGGGGGGAACACTGAAGCTTTCTTT. Its protein product is CATWGGNTEAFF.

This clonotype has a handful of counts. The chain has TRBV29-1 and TRBJ2-3, with TRBD2 identical over 10 bases. Per germline, CDR1 SQVTM and CDR2 ANQGSEA. After removal of 4 bases from V and 3 bases from J, the junction contained 4 bases not matched to a gene. This CDR3 comprises 14 residues. The CDR3 DNA reads as TGCAGCGTTGCCCTAGCGGGGGTGACAGATACGCAGTATTTT. Its protein is CSVALAGVTDTQYF.

The chain recombines TRBV25-1 with TRBJ1-1, with D tentatively TRBD1 (5 bases). V lost 4 bases to trimming and J lost 1 base, with 7 bases between them. CDR1 is MGHDK, CDR2 SYGVNS, per germline. The CDR3 has 13 amino acids. The CDR3 DNA sequence: TGTGCCAGCAGTGCAACAGGGAACACTGAAGCTTTCTTT. Translation gives CASSATGNTEAFF.

This clonotype showed up many times. The chain is built from TRBV29-1 and TRBJ2-7; 9 bases match TRBD1. The CDR3 totals 13 residues. Germline CDR1 and CDR2: SQVTM and ANQGSEA. Germline trimming cut 5 bases from V and 4 bases from J; bases unmatched to any gene: 6. The CDR3 DNA sequence: TGCAGCGTTTCGGGACAGGGAGGATACGAGCAGTACTTC. Its protein is CSVSGQGGYEQYF.

This clonotype was seen repeatedly, ten times or more. This rearrangement joins TRBV29-1 to TRBJ2-1; 8 bases map to TRBD2. Germline values: CDR1 SQVTM, CDR2 ANQGSEA. The CDR3 is 16 amino acids. After removal of 3 bases from V and 0 bases from J, the junction contained 7 bases not matched to a gene. The DNA for the CDR3 is TGCAGCGTTGAGACCAGCGGGGGTAGCTCCTACAATGAGCAGTTCTTC. This encodes CSVETSGGSSYNEQFF.